A selection of T cell receptor beta chains follows, all from one sample in a study of blood T cells in healthy people across ages. TCRdb redid the calling of the 5' RACE reads with MiXCR, one entry per CDR3 protein. The data contain around 1,000,000 distinct CDR3 sequences, 30% to 40% of them singletons. The sample taken for sequencing was blood. All receptors derive from a man between 18 and 35 years old in good health. Each CDR3 is given with its conserved first and last residue. Each record gives: CDR3 protein, J gene, V gene.

CDR3: CSAIHRRDQQFF
J: TRBJ2-1
V: TRBV20-1

CDR3: CASSPNGTPNEKLFF
J: TRBJ1-4
V: TRBV18

CDR3: CSASAGMYGYTF
J: TRBJ1-2
V: TRBV20-1

CDR3: CASDGLVGEQYF
J: TRBJ2-5
V: TRBV4-1

CDR3: CASSLERGGGTEAFF
J: TRBJ1-1
V: TRBV5-5

CDR3: CAISESNGEGSEKLFF
J: TRBJ1-4
V: TRBV10-3

CDR3: CSARIPWGDTNTEAFF
J: TRBJ1-1
V: TRBV20-1

CDR3: CASSYSRAYEQYF
J: TRBJ2-7
V: TRBV6-2/TRBV6-3

CDR3: CASSQDGGQYTEAFF
J: TRBJ1-1
V: TRBV4-3

CDR3: CASSQVAREKLFF
J: TRBJ1-4
V: TRBV3-1

CDR3: CASSQPSGGGNYGYTF
J: TRBJ1-2
V: TRBV4-1

CDR3: CASSLWVQETQYF
J: TRBJ2-5
V: TRBV12-3/TRBV12-4

CDR3: CRARDTSAEAFF
J: TRBJ1-1
V: TRBV20-1

CDR3: CASSYSMVAGELFF
J: TRBJ2-2
V: TRBV6-5

CDR3: CSARTHGPIEQYF
J: NA
V: TRBV20-1

CDR3: CASSQDHALVAGAAGSPLHF
J: TRBJ1-6
V: TRBV4-2

CDR3: CASSYAKDSNQPQHF
J: TRBJ1-5
V: TRBV6-5